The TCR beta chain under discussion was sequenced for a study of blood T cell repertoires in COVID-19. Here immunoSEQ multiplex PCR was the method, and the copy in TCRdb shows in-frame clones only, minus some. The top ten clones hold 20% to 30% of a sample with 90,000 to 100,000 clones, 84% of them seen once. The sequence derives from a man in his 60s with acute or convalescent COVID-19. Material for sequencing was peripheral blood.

The chain's CDR3 is CASSFVQLLAGGVCNEQFF. The CDR3 nucleotides read TGTGCCAGCAGCTTTGTCCAACTCCTAGCGGGGGGTGTGTGCAATGAGCAGTTCTTC. This chain links TRBV12-1 with TRBJ2-1; the D call in the table, TRBD2, was not verified against the DNA. TRBV12-1 constitutes a pseudogene. The CDR3 sequence is 19 residues long.